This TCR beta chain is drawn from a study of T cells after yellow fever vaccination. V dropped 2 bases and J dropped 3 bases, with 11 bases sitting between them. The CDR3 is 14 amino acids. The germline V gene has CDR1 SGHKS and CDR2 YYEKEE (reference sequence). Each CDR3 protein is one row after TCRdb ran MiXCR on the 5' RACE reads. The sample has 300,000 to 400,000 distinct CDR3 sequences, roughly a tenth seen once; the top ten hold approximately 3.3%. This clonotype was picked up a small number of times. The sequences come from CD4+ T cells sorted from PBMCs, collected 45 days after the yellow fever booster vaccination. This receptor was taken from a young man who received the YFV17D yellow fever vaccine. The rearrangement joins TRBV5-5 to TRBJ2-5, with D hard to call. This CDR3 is CASSLGHEKETQYF. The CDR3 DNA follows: TGTGCCAGCAGCTTAGGGCACGAGAAAGAGACCCAGTACTTC.